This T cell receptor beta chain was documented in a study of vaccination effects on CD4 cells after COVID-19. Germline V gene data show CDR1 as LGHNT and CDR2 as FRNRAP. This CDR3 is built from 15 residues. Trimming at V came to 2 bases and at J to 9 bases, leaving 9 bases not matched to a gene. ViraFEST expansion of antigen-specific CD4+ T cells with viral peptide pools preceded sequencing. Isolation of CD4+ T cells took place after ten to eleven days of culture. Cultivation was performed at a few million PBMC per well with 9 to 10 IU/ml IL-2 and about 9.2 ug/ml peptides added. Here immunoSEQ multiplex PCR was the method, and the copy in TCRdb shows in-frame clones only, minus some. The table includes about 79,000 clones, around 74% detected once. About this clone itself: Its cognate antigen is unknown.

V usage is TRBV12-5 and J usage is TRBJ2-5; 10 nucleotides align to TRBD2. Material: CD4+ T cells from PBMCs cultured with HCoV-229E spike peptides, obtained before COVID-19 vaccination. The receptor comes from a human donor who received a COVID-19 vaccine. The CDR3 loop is CASGLSSQRGGPQYF. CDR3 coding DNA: TGTGCTAGTGGTTTGTCTTCGCAGCGGGGGGGCCCCCAGTACTTC.